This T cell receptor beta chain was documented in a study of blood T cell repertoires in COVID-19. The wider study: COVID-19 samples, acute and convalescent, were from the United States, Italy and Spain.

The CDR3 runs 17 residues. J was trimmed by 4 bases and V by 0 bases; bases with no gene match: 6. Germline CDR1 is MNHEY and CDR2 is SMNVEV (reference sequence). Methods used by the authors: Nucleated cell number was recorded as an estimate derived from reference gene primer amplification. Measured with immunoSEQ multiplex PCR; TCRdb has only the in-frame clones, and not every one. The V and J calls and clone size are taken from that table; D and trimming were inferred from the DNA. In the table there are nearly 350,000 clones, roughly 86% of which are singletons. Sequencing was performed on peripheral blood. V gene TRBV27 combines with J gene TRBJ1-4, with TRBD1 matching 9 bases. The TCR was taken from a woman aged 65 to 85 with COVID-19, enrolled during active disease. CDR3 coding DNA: TGTGCCAGCAGTTTATCCGGGACAGGGTTTATTAATGAAAAACTGTTTTTT. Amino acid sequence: CASSLSGTGFINEKLFF. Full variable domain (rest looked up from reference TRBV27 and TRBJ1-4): EAQVTQNPRYLITVTGKKLTVTCSQNMNHEYMSWYRQDPGLGLRQIYYSMNVEVTDKGDVPEGYKVSRKEKRNFPLILESPSPNQTSLYFCASSLSGTGFINEKLFFGSGTQLSVL.